This is a list of T cell receptor beta chains from one sample in a study of tumor-infiltrating lymphocytes in primary liver carcinoma. TCRdb re-called the multiplex PCR reads with MiXCR, one entry per CDR3 protein. This sample yields fewer than 80,000 distinct CDR3 sequences, of which roughly 69% are seen a single time; roughly 28% belongs to the top ten. The sequencing sample was made of tumor-adjacent normal liver tissue. Receptors were obtained from a man aged 40-50 years with primary liver carcinoma and hepatitis B virus infection. Both conserved end residues are part of each CDR3. The D gene is left open where the match is weak. Clone size is shown for a subset of rows, as once, few, many or a class of expanded clone.

j_gene,v_gene,d_gene,abundance,CDR3nt,CDR3aa
TRBJ2-1,TRBV5-4,TRBD1,NA,TGTGCCAGCACCGCCGACACCGGGACAGAAGGATACGGTGAGCAGTCCTTC,CASTADTGTEGYGEQSF
TRBJ2-3,TRBV6-6,TRBD1,NA,TGTGCCAGCAATTACGGGGGCGGGACAGGGGACGAGGCAGACGCGCAGTATTTT,CASNYGGGTGDEADAQYF
TRBJ2-2,TRBV11-1,NA,NA,TGTACCAGCAGCATATTACGTTTCGGGGAGCTGTTTTTT,CTSSILRFGELFF
TRBJ1-1,TRBV5-1,NA,many,TGCGCCACCGCGTCGGGGGACATGAACACTGAAGCTTTCTTT,CATASGDMNTEAFF
TRBJ1-6,TRBV19,NA,NA,TGTGCCAGTAAACCCCGGAATAATTCACCCCTCCACTTT,CASKPRNNSPLHF
TRBJ2-7,TRBV11-2,NA,once,TGCGCCAGCAGCATAGGGGCGGCAGCCTACGAGCAGTGCTTC,CASSIGAAAYEQCF
TRBJ1-5,TRBV6-1,NA,NA,TGTGCCAGGAGTGAAGCATGGCAGCGCAAACAGCCCCAGCATTTT,CARSEAWQRKQPQHF
TRBJ2-6,TRBV6-5,NA,many,TGTGCCAGCAGTCAAGACTCTGGGGCCAACGTCCTGACTTTC,CASSQDSGANVLTF
TRBJ2-3,TRBV29-1,TRBD2,NA,TGCAGCGTTTCCGGGGCTAGCGGATTCACAGATACGCGATATTTT,CSVSGASGFTDTRYF
TRBJ2-1,TRBV29-1,TRBD2,once,TGCAGCGGGACCGGGAGTAGCGGGAGGCTTTACAATGAGCAGCTCTTC,CSGTGSSGRLYNEQLF
TRBJ2-2,TRBV11-2,TRBD2,NA,TGTTCCAGCAGTTTAGTGGCGCTAGCGGGAACCGGGGAGCTGTTTTTT,CSSSLVALAGTGELFF
TRBJ2-7,TRBV20-1,NA,NA,TGCAGTGCTCCGGACCGAGGGGGCTCCTACGAGCAGTACTTC,CSAPDRGGSYEQYF
TRBJ2-7,TRBV6-1,TRBD1,NA,TGTGCCAGCAGTGAACAGTTGGGGACAGAGTTCAAGGTGCAGTACTTC,CASSEQLGTEFKVQYF
TRBJ2-7,TRBV4-1,NA,NA,TGCGCCAGCTGCCAAGATTTGGGAGGTGACTACGAACAGTACTTC,CASCQDLGGDYEQYF
TRBJ2-1,TRBV11-2,NA,few,TGTGCCAGCAGCTTAGATGGGCAATTCAGTGGGACCATTTACGATGAGCAGTTCTTC,CASSLDGQFSGTIYDEQFF
TRBJ1-1,TRBV29-1,NA,NA,TGCAGCGTCTTGAATCGGGGGGGAACTGAAGCTTTCTTT,CSVLNRGGTEAFF
TRBJ2-5,TRBV13,NA,NA,TGTGCCAACAGCCGTCGATCTGAGGATACCCAGTACTTC,CANSRRSEDTQYF
TRBJ2-1,TRBV7-3,TRBD2,few,TGTGCCAGCAGCTTATCTAGCGGCTACAATGAGCAGTTCTTC,CASSLSSGYNEQFF
TRBJ2-2,TRBV11-3,NA,NA,TGTACCAGCAGCTCACAACGGGACTGGAACACCGGGGAGCTGTTTTTT,CTSSSQRDWNTGELFF
TRBJ1-2,TRBV2,NA,few,TGTGCCAGCAATGAATTAGGCTACACCTTC,CASNELGYTF
TRBJ2-7,TRBV28,TRBD1,NA,TGTACCAGCAGTCCGACAGGGGGATCTTACGAGCAGTACTTC,CTSSPTGGSYEQYF
TRBJ1-2,TRBV11-2,NA,many,TGTGCCAGTATCTTAGAGGGGAACTATGGCTACGCCTTC,CASILEGNYGYAF
TRBJ1-1,TRBV9,NA,few,TGTGCCAGCAGCCGGGGTGACGGAACTGAAGCTTTCTTT,CASSRGDGTEAFF
TRBJ2-7,TRBV6-5,NA,NA,TGTGTCAGTGGACACTTCCCCTACGAGCAGTACTTT,CVSGHFPYEQYF
TRBJ2-5,TRBV5-6,NA,many,TGTGCCAGCAGCTTGCCGACAGGACAAGAGACCCAGTACTTC,CASSLPTGQETQYF
TRBJ2-3,TRBV6-2/TRBV6-3,TRBD2,NA,TGTGCCAGCAGCTCCAAGCGGGAGTCAGATACGCAATATTTT,CASSSKRESDTQYF
TRBJ2-7,TRBV28,NA,NA,TGTGCCAGCAGTTCAAGCGGTTCCTACGAGCGGTACTTC,CASSSSGSYERYF
TRBJ2-7,TRBV28,NA,NA,TGTGCCAGCACCCCACGGGGTATGCCTCGACAGGAGCCGGTGTACGAGCAGAACTTC,CASTPRGMPRQEPVYEQNF
TRBJ2-7,TRBV11-3,NA,once,TGTGCCGGCAGCGTAACACCCAGCGGCGAGCAGTACTTC,CAGSVTPSGEQYF
TRBJ2-7,TRBV6-1,NA,NA,TGTGCCATCAGCCCTCAGTACGAGCAGTACTTC,CAISPQYEQYF
TRBJ2-3,TRBV6-1,NA,NA,TGTGCCAGCAGTGAAGGGGGAGATATGCAGTATTTT,CASSEGGDMQYF
TRBJ2-3,TRBV6-6,TRBD1,NA,TGTGCCGCACCGACAGGGTTTCCAGATACGCAGTATTTT,CAAPTGFPDTQYF
TRBJ2-5,TRBV28,NA,many,TGTGCCAGCAGTTTAGGGGGACGGACGACACAAGAGACCCAGTACTTC,CASSLGGRTTQETQYF
TRBJ2-1,TRBV7-9,TRBD2,many,TGTGCCAGCAGCTTTTCTCGCGGGAGGGCCATTGGTTTGATCGATGAGCAGTTCTTC,CASSFSRGRAIGLIDEQFF